Included here is one T cell receptor beta chain sequence, with context. The data are from a study of blood T cell repertoires in COVID-19. The trim removed 6 bases at V and 8 bases at J, leaving 3 bases unmatched. The length of the CDR3 is 14 residues. Germline values: CDR1 MNHEY, CDR2 SMNVEV (reference sequence). In the study's own analysis: The authors estimated nucleated cell counts from reference gene primer amplification. Clones were sequenced by immunoSEQ multiplex PCR, and TCRdb holds only the in-frame ones, with some missing. Clone size and V and J calls were adopted from that table, with D and trimming inferred from the DNA. The sample holds 55,000 to 70,000 clones; around 90% are singletons and the top ten take approximately 3.6%. A Seattle source enrolled patients during active infection and followed them longitudinally.

Sequenced material: peripheral blood. The rearrangement uses TRBV27 and TRBJ1-6; 11 bases align to TRBD1. This clonotype was obtained from a woman in her fifties or sixties with COVID-19, enrolled during active disease. The CDR3 loop reads CASRGQGEYSPLHF. The DNA of the CDR3 is TGTGCCAGCAGGGGACAGGGGGAATATTCACCCCTCCACTTT.